This record looks at one T cell receptor (beta chain) sequence and its context. It has no known antigen specificity. Within one base of it there is no much larger clone, and no base qualities were kept. V has 0 bases trimmed and J has 6 bases trimmed; junction bases matching no gene number 10. Per the germline V gene, SGDLS is the CDR1 and YYNGEE is the CDR2. Spanning cysteine to phenylalanine, the CDR3 consists of 16 amino acids. The kept DNA is CDR3 alone, 48 bases in frame from the first base. The data originate from a study of cytomegalovirus exposure and HLA in healthy donors (dated by TCRdb to the late 2010s). Regarding the research as a whole: An earlier analysis of approximately 550 of the donors reported roughly 270 Gb of sequence data and approximately 110 million unique TCR beta sequences from about 179 million T cells. The study aimed to test whether cataloging public T cell receptors could reveal signatures of past pathogen exposure. A later genetic analysis took genome-wide SNP genotypes for about 55% of the 666 donors and used that subset as a discovery cohort. The later analysis used no new phenotypic data to find candidate immune exposures, relying instead on TCR beta sequences and their occurrence across donors. To predict cytomegalovirus infection status, the study brought together high-throughput TCR immunosequencing, statistical association of individual TCRs with disease status, and machine learning. In addition to the first cohort of hundreds of subjects, a separate validation cohort of approximately 130 different subjects was used. Roughly 300 gigabases of sequencing data and approximately 92 million unique TCR sequences made up an early release that covered several hundred HLA-typed donors. The T cell repertoires of some 670 subjects were profiled by immunosequencing and related to cytomegalovirus serostatus. A later analysis re-analyzed previously published TCR beta repertoires from 660 or so donors and added high-resolution HLA genotyping to study TCR occurrence patterns. Donor age, sex, ethnicity and CMV serostatus were compiled together with the repertoire data. On average, around 240,000 unique TCR beta nucleotide sequences were sequenced per donor among 398 genotyped donors of the cohort, with 15% to 20% of those sequences being non-productive. Class I and class II HLA loci were covered by the typing at four-digit resolution. In an earlier analysis of roughly 540 of the donors, high-throughput TCR beta sequencing was used to judge whether each TCR beta V gene segment behaved as functional or pseudogenic. Four or five DR-DQ haplotypes were handled as single units for association and clustering because linkage in the cohort was strong. Typing coverage varied by locus: roughly 629-630 donors for A, B, C, DRB1 and DQB1; some 520 for DQA1; approximately 570 for DPA1; around 450 for DPB1. Every discovery cohort repertoire had been produced on one sequencing platform. Of the roughly 400 genotyped donors, around 81% fell in the genetic ancestry cluster associated with self-reported Caucasian donors.

The library was produced with the immunoSEQ multiplex PCR assay. A mixture of 60 forward primers for TCR Vbeta segments and 13 reverse primers for TCR Jbeta segments was used in the multiplex PCR. The CDR3 region of rearranged TCR beta genes was amplified from genomic DNA with a multiplex PCR assay. On the Illumina HiSeq System, the amplified TCR beta libraries were sequenced as 87-base-pair reads. Turning to the authors' computational methods: A later analysis counted about 80 million unique TCR beta chains across the roughly 700 repertoires, and some 11 million of these chains were shared by at least two donors. Raw reads were error-corrected and collapsed into unique sequences with a nearest-neighbor algorithm that merged closely related sequences to remove PCR and sequencing errors. To assign V, D and J gene segments, CDR3 sequences were aligned to IMGT reference sequences. For a sequence to be retained, a match of at least six nucleotides to both a V gene segment and a J gene segment was required. A rearrangement was called productive if the CDR3 had no stop codons and remained in frame with V and J, and every other rearrangement was called non-productive. Following IMGT convention, CDR3 was defined as the stretch from the second conserved V-encoded cysteine to the conserved J-encoded phenylalanine. The earlier analysis of 587 of the donors excluded sequences that lacked an unambiguous match to a single V gene segment. In an earlier analysis of approximately 590 of the donors, a V segment was called functional when productive rearrangements were above 56.7%, and segregating when the standard deviation between donors exceeded 5%. To diagnose cytomegalovirus status from the catalog of TCR beta chain sequences, a statistical classification framework was built. A later analysis assigned V and J genes by comparing TCR nucleotide sequences with IMGT/GENE-DB human TR gene sequences. Using the TCRdist pipeline, a later analysis assigned CDR3 sequences along with most-parsimonious VDJ recombination scenarios. A later analysis defined each TCR beta chain by its CDR3 amino acid sequence plus V-gene family, and excluded reads lacking a unique V-gene family. A later analysis removed 450 to 600 highly shared, low-generation-probability nucleotide sequences to deal with suspected cross-contamination and a sequencing artifact. In a later analysis, a clonal expansion index for each public chain was calculated from normalized within-repertoire ranks of inferred template counts. Generation probabilities in a later analysis came from a VDJ recombination model fitted to out-of-frame rearrangements, and those results were checked against IGoR. In a later analysis, TCR-TCR, TCR-HLA and TCR-CMV co-occurrence was scored with hypergeometric tests, and a repertoire-size bias correction was applied to TCR pairs. In a later analysis, false discovery rates were estimated by permuting HLA or CMV assignments 20 times. In a later analysis, co-occurring TCRs were grouped with DBSCAN, and TCRdist sequence similarity was added when clustering was performed within HLA-allele-positive subsets. For co-occurrence clustering, repertoires with fewer than 30,000 or more than 120,000 public chains were excluded, along with roughly five repertoires with anomalous nucleotide sharing. In its TCRdb copy, this immuneACCESS table keeps in-frame sequences only and misses some clones. Where compared with another copy, unresolved V genes explain less than half of these, and the others have no known cause. V and J calls and clone size are given by that table; D and trimming were obtained from the DNA. This sample holds some 74,000 clones; around 80% were observed only once. The top ten clones comprise 1.1% of the sample.

The cohort comprised more than 550 healthy bone marrow donors. Cohort members were all nominally healthy when sampled, although unrecorded immune exposures were likely present. The donor tested CMV seronegative, placing the donor among the approximately 400 seronegative members of the cohort. Each donor provided a peripheral blood sample, and peripheral blood mononuclear cells were used for TCR beta sequencing. Genomic DNA was extracted from the blood cell samples with the Qiagen DNeasy Blood Extraction Kit. Results and caveats for the whole study, not just this receptor: Some IMGT-functional V segments, including TRBV6-2 and TRBV6-3, could not be distinguished by the 87-base-pair reads and were therefore excluded. In a later analysis, most CMV-associated TCR beta chains were found to appear HLA-restricted, with HLA associations seemingly driven largely by CMV exposure. Most TCR sequences were seen in very few donors, while some public TCRs were found in many individuals. When HLA alleles, especially DR and DQ, strongly co-occurred, TCR associations were difficult to assign to individual alleles. Specific HLA alleles were associated with roughly 16,000 TCR beta sequences at a false discovery rate of 0.05 in a later analysis. A later analysis found that TCR association rates varied across HLA loci, with DRB1 alleles showing the most associated TCRs and HLA-C alleles the fewest. Sequencing depth was assumed to be roughly uniform across donors in the presence/absence analyses, though that assumption may not hold. In a later analysis, HLA-associated TCR beta chains showed more clonal expansion and lower generation probabilities than non-associated chains that were equally common. The study gave a list of roughly 150 TCR beta chains associated with cytomegalovirus. This cohort had only TCR beta chains sequenced, and the lack of alpha or paired-chain data limited which features could be detected. The earlier analysis of around 600 of the donors excluded fewer than 20 rarely observed V segments, including chromosome 9 orphons, because counts were too low. The classifier was reported to diagnose cytomegalovirus status with high specificity and sensitivity in both the original and validation cohorts. In an earlier analysis of some 540 of the donors, most TCR beta V segments appeared in productive rearrangements about 90% or about 30% of the time, broadly matching IMGT annotations. Linkage disequilibrium might explain the correlated functional status among segregating V segments, but an unknown experimental factor could not be excluded. A few of the identified cytomegalovirus-associated TCR beta chains were confirmed in vitro to be specific for cytomegalovirus antigens. A later genetic analysis reported fewer N-insertions in productive TCRs among donors in an Asian-associated ancestry cluster than the approximately 670-donor mean. According to a later analysis, parvovirus B19, influenza, CMV and Epstein-Barr virus appeared linked to several top co-occurrence clusters. A group of highly shared sequence variants was considered likely to be a technical artifact of the sequencing pipeline. For the cohort, immune exposure information was limited to CMV serostatus. A further reported finding was that TCR beta sequences accurately predicted the HLA-A and HLA-B alleles for most subjects in the first cohort. The authors suggested that the approach could potentially be generalized to other disease states and immunological phenotypes. A later genetic analysis associated a missense DCLRE1C variant with V-gene and J-gene trimming of TCR beta chains, and an independent cohort replicated the association. HLA typing was unavailable for some donors at each locus, so association tests used only the typed subset.

The clonotype was recovered from a male donor in good health and CMV-seronegative. The specimen was PBMCs. The rearranged segments are TRBV9 and TRBJ2-7, and 9 bases in between align with TRBD2. The CDR3 here reads CASSVVSGSPYTEQYF. The sequenced DNA: TGTGCCAGCAGCGTAGTTAGCGGGAGCCCCTATACCGAGCAGTACTTC.